Listed below are T cell receptor beta chains from one sample, sequenced in a study of blood T cell repertoires in COVID-19. Only in-frame clones appear in the TCRdb table, and some are missing; sequencing was by immunoSEQ multiplex PCR. The sample holds under 60,000 clones, more than 90% seen once. Sequenced material: peripheral blood. These receptors were collected from a human donor in a cohort sampled during active COVID-19. Both conserved end residues are part of each CDR3. The D gene is left open where the match is weak. Some rows have no size entry. The others give once, few or many, or a class for an expanded clone.

>.|16|TRBJ1-1|.|TRBV28
TGTGCCAGCAGGATCGTGCCCCGACACCCAAACACTGAAGCTTTCTTT
CASRIVPRHPNTEAFF
>TRBD2|16|TRBJ2-1|.|TRBV28
TGTGCCAGCAGTCGGACTAGCGGGAGGTCCTACAATGAGCAGTTCTTC
CASSRTSGRSYNEQFF
>TRBD1|15|TRBJ2-1|few|TRBV19
TGTGCCTCGACCGCCGGGACAGGGGGCCGGCGTGAGCAGTTCTTC
CASTAGTGGRREQFF
>TRBD1|14|TRBJ2-7|.|TRBV18
TGTGCCAGCTCACCAGGGACAGGGGCTTACGAGCAGTACTTC
CASSPGTGAYEQYF
>.|14|TRBJ2-7|.|TRBV29-1
TGCAGCGTGATTTTAGGGGGGGTTGTGGGCGAGCAGTACTTC
CSVILGGVVGEQYF
>TRBD1|14|TRBJ2-7|.|TRBV5-1
TGCGCCAGCAGCTTGGCTCAGGGGGCGGGCGAGCAGTACTTC
CASSLAQGAGEQYF
>.|17|TRBJ2-1|.|TRBV4-1
TGCGCCAGCAGCCAGATGGTTGGCGGGATTGTCCACAATGAGCAGTTCTTC
CASSQMVGGIVHNEQFF
>.|13|TRBJ1-2|.|TRBV7-9
TGTGCCAGCAGCTTCCCCGACAGCTATGGCTACACCTTC
CASSFPDSYGYTF
>TRBD1|15|TRBJ1-1|.|TRBV7-9
TGTGCCAGCAGCGAGCTATACCAGGGGGCCGATGAAGCTTTCTTT
CASSELYQGADEAFF
>TRBD2|18|TRBJ2-3|.|TRBV28
TGTGCCAGCAGCCAGAGGACTAGCGGGAGGCCTAGCACAGATACGCAGTATTTT
CASSQRTSGRPSTDTQYF
>TRBD1|15|TRBJ1-2|.|TRBV29-1
TGCAGCGTTGATAGAATGGGACAGGGGGTAGGTGGCTACACCTTC
CSVDRMGQGVGGYTF
>TRBD2|16|TRBJ2-7|.|TRBV6-6
TGTGCCAGCAGTTCCCTCGCGCTAGCGGGACCCTACGAGCAGTACTTC
CASSSLALAGPYEQYF
>TRBD2|16|TRBJ2-2|.|TRBV7-2
TGTGCCAGCAGCTCGCCACTAGCGGTGAACACCGGGGAGCTGTTTTTT
CASSSPLAVNTGELFF